This T cell receptor (beta chain) derives from a study of radiotherapy plus CTLA-4 blockade in lung cancer. TCRdb's copy holds only in-frame clones and misses some; the assay was immunoSEQ multiplex PCR. The data contain more than 95,000 clones, about four fifths of them seen just once; the ten biggest clones take up roughly 3.1%. The CDR3 has 16 amino acids. The junction had 8 bases not matched to a gene; V was cut back by 0 bases and J by 4 bases. Germline-derived CDR1 and CDR2 are MNHEY and SVGAGI. The sample was peripheral blood, taken from a patient treated with radiotherapy plus ipilimumab. This chain connects TRBV6-5 to TRBJ2-7; 8 nucleotides agree with TRBD1. The clonotype was recovered from a human donor with non-small cell lung cancer who had a partial response to radiotherapy plus ipilimumab. Some clones in this sample may be carry-over from other donors' samples. CDR3 sequence reads: CASSYSSAQGAYEQYF. The CDR3 nucleotides are TGTGCCAGCAGTTACTCGAGTGCCCAGGGGGCTTACGAGCAGTACTTC.